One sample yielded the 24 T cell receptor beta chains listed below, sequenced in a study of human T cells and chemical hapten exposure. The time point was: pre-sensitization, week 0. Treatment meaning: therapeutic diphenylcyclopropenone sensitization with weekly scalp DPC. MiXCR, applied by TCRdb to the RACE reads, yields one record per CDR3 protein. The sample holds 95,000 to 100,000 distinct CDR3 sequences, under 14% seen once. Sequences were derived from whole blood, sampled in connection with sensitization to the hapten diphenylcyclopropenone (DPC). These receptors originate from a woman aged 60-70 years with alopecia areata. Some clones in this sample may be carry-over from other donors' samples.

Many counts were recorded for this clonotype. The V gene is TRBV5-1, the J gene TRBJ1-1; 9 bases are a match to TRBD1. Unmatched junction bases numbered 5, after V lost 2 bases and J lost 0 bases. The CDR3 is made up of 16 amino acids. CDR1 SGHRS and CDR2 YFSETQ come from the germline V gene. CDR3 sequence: CASSLTGGMVNTEAFF. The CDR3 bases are TGCGCCAGCAGCTTAACAGGGGGCATGGTGAACACTGAAGCTTTCTTT.

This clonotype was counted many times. The CDR3 reads CASRPSNGLAGLTDTQYF. DNA for the CDR3: TGCGCCAGCAGACCCAGTAACGGACTAGCGGGGCTCACAGATACGCAGTATTTT. V and J are TRBV5-1 and TRBJ2-3, with 12 bases fitting TRBD2. CDR1 is SGHRS and CDR2 is YFSETQ in the germline V gene. J was trimmed by 2 bases and V by 5 bases; bases with no gene match: 12. The CDR3 contains 18 residues.

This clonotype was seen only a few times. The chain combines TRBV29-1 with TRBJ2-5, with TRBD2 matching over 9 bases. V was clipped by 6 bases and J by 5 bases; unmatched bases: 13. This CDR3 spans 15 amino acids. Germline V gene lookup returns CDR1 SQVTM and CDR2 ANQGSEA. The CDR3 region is CSVAGGGAVAETQYF. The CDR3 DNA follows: TGCAGCGTCGCCGGCGGGGGGGCCGTGGCGGAGACCCAGTACTTC. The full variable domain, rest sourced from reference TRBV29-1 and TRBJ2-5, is SAVISQKPSRDICQRGTSLTIQCQVDSQVTMMFWYRQQPGQSLTLIATANQGSEATYESGFVIDKFPISRPNLTFSTLTVSNMSPEDSSIYLCSVAGGGAVAETQYFGPGTRLLVL.

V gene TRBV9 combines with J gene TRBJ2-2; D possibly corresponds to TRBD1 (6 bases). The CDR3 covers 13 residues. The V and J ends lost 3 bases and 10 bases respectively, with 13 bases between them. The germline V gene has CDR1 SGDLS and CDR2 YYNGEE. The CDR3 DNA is TGTGCCAGCAGCGCCGGACAGATCCCGGAGCTGTTTTTT. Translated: CASSAGQIPELFF.

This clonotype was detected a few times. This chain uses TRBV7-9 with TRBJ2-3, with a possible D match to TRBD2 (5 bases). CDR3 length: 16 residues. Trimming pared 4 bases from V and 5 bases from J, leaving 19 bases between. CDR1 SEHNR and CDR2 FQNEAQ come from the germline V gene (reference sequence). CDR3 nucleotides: TGTGCCAGCAGCTCCTCAAACAGCCTTCGGGGAGATACGCAGTATTTT. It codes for CASSSSNSLRGDTQYF.

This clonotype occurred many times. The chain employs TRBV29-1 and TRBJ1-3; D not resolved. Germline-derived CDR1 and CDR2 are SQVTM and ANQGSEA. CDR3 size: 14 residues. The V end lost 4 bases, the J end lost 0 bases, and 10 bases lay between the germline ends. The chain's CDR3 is CSVGVGSSGNTIYF. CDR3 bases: TGCAGCGTTGGAGTGGGCAGCTCTGGAAACACCATATATTTT.

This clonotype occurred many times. The CDR3 DNA sequence: TGTGCCAGCAGCTTAGACGGCGAGGGAGGGGGCTCCTACGAGCAGTACTTC. Translated, it gives CASSLDGEGGGSYEQYF. This rearrangement joins TRBV7-8 to TRBJ2-7; D is perhaps TRBD2 (7 bases). This CDR3 spans 17 amino acids. V gave up 1 base and J gave up 0 bases, with 16 bases separating them. The germline V gene encodes CDR1 SGHVS and CDR2 FQNEAQ.

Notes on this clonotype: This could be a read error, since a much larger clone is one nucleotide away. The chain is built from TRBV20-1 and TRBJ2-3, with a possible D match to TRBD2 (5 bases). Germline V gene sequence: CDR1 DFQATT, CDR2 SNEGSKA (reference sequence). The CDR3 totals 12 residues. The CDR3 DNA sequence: TGCAGTGCTAGCGGACTCACAAATACGCAGTATTTT. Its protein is CSASGLTNTQYF.

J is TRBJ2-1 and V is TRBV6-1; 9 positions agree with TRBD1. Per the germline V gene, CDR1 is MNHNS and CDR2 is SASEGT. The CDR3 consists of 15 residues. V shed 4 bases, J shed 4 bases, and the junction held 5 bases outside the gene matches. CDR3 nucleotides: TGTGCCAGCAGTGCTCCGGGACAGGGATACAATGAGCAGTTCTTC. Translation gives CASSAPGQGYNEQFF.

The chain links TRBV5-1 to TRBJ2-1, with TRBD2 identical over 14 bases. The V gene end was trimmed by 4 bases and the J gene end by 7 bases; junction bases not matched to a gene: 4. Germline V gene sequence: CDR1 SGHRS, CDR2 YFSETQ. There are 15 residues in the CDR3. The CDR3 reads CASSIWTSGGNEQFF. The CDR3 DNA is TGCGCCAGCAGCATCTGGACTAGCGGGGGGAATGAGCAGTTCTTC.

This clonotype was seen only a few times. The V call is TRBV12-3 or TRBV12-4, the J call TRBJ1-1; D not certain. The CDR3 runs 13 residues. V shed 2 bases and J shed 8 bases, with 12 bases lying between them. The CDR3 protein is CASSLRAQREAFF. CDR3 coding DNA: TGTGCCAGCAGTTTAAGGGCCCAGCGCGAAGCTTTCTTT.

The CDR3 reads CASSLDRGRGAIQYF. As DNA, the CDR3 is TGTGCCAGCAGTCTCGACAGGGGGCGAGGGGCCATTCAGTACTTC. The chain uses TRBV11-1 and TRBJ2-4; 10 bases line up with TRBD1. The V segment lost 6 bases and the J segment 9 bases; nucleotides outside the gene matches: 11. This CDR3 has 15 amino acids. The germline V gene has CDR1 SGHAT and CDR2 FQDESV (reference sequence).

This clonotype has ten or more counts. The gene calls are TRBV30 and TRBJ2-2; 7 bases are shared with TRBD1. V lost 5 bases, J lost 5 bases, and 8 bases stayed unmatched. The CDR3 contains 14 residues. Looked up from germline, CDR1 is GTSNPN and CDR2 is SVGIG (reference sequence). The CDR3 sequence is CAWAGTVGTGELFF. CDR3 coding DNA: TGTGCCTGGGCCGGGACAGTCGGAACCGGGGAGCTGTTTTTT.

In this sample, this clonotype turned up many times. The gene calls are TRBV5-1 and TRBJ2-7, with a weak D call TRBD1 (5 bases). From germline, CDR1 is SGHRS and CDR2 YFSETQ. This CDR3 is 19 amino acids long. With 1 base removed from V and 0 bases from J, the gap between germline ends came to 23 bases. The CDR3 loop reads CASSLRAQVTPPSSYEQYF. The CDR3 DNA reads TGCGCCAGCAGCTTGAGAGCACAGGTCACCCCGCCGAGCTCCTACGAGCAGTACTTC.

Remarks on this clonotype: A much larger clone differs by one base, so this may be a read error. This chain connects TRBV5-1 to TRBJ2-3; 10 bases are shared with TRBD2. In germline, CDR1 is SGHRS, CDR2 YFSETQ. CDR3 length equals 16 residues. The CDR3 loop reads CASSPPIAGGTETQYF. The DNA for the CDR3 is TGCGCCAGCAGCCCGCCAATAGCGGGGGGCACAGAAACGCAGTATTTT. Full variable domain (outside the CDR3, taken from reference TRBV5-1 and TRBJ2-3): KAGVTQTPRYLIKTRGQQVTLSCSPISGHRSVSWYQQTPGQGLQFLFEYFSETQRNKGNFPGRFSGRQFSNSRSEMNVSTLELGDSALYLCASSPPIAGGTETQYFGPGTRLTVL.

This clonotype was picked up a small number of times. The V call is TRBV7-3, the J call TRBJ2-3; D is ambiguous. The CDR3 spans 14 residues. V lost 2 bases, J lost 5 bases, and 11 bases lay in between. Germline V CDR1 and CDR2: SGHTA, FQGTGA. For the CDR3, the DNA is TGTGCCAGCAGCTTACAGGACGGCCGAGATACGCAGTATTTT. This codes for CASSLQDGRDTQYF.

CDR3 sequence reads: CAWDRGQDTEAFF. The CDR3 region has the DNA TGTGCCTGGGACAGGGGGCAGGACACTGAAGCTTTCTTT. The chain carries TRBV30 and TRBJ1-1, with 10 positions matching TRBD1. This CDR3 spans 13 amino acids. The trim removed 5 bases at V and 3 bases at J, leaving 3 bases unmatched. CDR1 is GTSNPN, CDR2 SVGIG, per germline (reference sequence).

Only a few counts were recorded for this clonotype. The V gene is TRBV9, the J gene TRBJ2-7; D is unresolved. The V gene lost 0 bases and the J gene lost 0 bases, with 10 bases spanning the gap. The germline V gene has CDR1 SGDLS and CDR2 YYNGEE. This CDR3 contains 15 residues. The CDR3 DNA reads TGTGCCAGCAGCGTAGGCCCTACAGCCTCCTACGAGCAGTACTTC. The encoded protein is CASSVGPTASYEQYF.

The CDR3 coding sequence is TGTGCCAGCAGCTTGGAATGGTCCTACAATGAGCAGTTCTTC. Translated, it gives CASSLEWSYNEQFF. V gene TRBV5-6 combines with J gene TRBJ2-1, with unresolved D. The germline CDR1 and CDR2 sequences are SGHDT and YYEEEE. CDR3 size: 14 residues. Trimming shortened V by 0 bases and J by 1 base, and 5 bases separated the two germline ends.

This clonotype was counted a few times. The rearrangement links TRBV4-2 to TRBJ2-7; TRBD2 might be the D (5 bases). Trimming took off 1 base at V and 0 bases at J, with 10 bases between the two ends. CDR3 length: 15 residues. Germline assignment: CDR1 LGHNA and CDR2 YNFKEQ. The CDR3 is CASSQADSSSYEQYF. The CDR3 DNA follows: TGTGCCAGCAGCCAAGCGGACTCGAGCTCCTACGAGCAGTACTTC.

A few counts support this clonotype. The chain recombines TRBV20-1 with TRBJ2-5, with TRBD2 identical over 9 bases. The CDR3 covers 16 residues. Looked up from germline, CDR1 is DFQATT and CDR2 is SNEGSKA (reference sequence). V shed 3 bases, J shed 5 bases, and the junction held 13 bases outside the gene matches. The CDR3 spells CSASWGSGGPRETQYF. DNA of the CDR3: TGCAGTGCTAGTTGGGGGAGCGGGGGGCCGCGGGAGACCCAGTACTTC.

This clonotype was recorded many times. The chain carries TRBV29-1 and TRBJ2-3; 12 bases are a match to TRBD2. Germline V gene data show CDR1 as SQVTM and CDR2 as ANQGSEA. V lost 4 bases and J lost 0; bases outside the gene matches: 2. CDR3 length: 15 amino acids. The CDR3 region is CSVATSGGSTDTQYF. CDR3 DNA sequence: TGCAGCGTTGCGACTAGCGGGGGTAGCACAGATACGCAGTATTTT.

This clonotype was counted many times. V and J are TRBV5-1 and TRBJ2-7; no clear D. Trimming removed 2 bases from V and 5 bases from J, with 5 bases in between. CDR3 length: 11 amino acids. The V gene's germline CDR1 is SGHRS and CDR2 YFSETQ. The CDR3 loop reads CASSFLNEQYF. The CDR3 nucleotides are TGCGCCAGCAGCTTCTTGAACGAGCAGTACTTC.

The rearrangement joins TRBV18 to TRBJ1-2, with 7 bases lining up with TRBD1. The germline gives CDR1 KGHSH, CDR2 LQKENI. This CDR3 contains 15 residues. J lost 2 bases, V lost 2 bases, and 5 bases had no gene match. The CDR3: CASSPNGRGNYGYTF. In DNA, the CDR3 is TGTGCCAGCTCACCAAACGGCAGGGGGAACTATGGCTACACCTTC. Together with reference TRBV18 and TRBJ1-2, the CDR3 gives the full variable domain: NAGVMQNPRHLVRRRGQEARLRCSPMKGHSHVYWYRQLPEEGLKFMVYLQKENIIDESGMPKERFSAEFPKEGPSILRIQQVVRGDSAAYFCASSPNGRGNYGYTFGSGTRLTVV.